The rows below give T cell receptor beta chains drawn from one sample of a study of neoadjuvant anti-PD-1 for oral cavity cancer. TCRdb's copy holds only in-frame clones and misses some; the assay was immunoSEQ multiplex PCR. The sample includes more than 13,000 clones, roughly four fifths seen only once; the top ten take approximately 2.2%. The material sequenced was PBMCs, taken after nivolumab (anti-PD-1) treatment. These receptors were taken from a person aged 35-80 years with oral cavity squamous cell carcinoma. Both conserved end residues are part of each CDR3. The D gene is left open where the match is weak. Part of the rows lack a size; the others show once, few, many or a class for expanded clones.

j_call	clone_size	v_call	d_call	cdr3_aa	cdr3_nt
TRBJ1-5	.	TRBV27	.	CASALMGNQPQHF	TGTGCCAGCGCCCTTATGGGGAATCAGCCCCAGCATTTT
TRBJ1-4	.	TRBV5-5	.	CASSFSGNEKLFF	TGTGCCAGCAGCTTTTCGGGGAATGAAAAACTGTTTTTT
TRBJ2-1	.	TRBV5-1	.	CASSLDQPSYNEQFF	TGCGCCAGCAGCTTGGACCAGCCCTCCTACAATGAGCAGTTCTTC
TRBJ2-7	.	TRBV2	.	CASSASFSRHYEQYF	TGTGCCAGCAGTGCTTCCTTTTCGCGGCACTACGAGCAGTACTTC
TRBJ2-7	.	TRBV6-1	TRBD2	CASSRLADSYEQYF	TGTGCCAGCAGTAGACTAGCGGACTCCTACGAGCAGTACTTC
TRBJ2-7	.	TRBV28	TRBD2	CASRPRGGPYEQYF	TGTGCCAGCAGACCTCGGGGGGGGCCGTACGAGCAGTACTTC
TRBJ1-2	.	TRBV5-5	TRBD1	CASSWDRTYGYTF	TGTGCCAGCAGCTGGGACAGGACCTATGGCTACACCTTC
TRBJ1-6	medium-sized	TRBV30	.	CAWIAQGYRCSPLHF	TGTGCCTGGATCGCACAGGGATATCGTTGTTCACCCCTCCACTTT
TRBJ2-7	once	TRBV20-1	.	CSATGGYEQYF	TGCAGTGCCACCGGTGGCTACGAGCAGTACTTC
TRBJ1-3	.	TRBV15	.	CATSRDLQEASGNTIYF	TGTGCCACCAGCAGAGATTTACAGGAGGCCTCTGGAAACACCATATATTTT
TRBJ1-5	few	TRBV7-9	.	CASSFRGEQPQHF	TGTGCCAGCAGCTTTAGGGGAGAGCAGCCCCAGCATTTT
TRBJ1-5	.	TRBV7-8	.	CASSLGGYNQPQHF	TGTGCCAGCAGCTTAGGAGGGTACAATCAGCCCCAGCATTTT
TRBJ2-5	.	TRBV7-9	.	CASSLTDRETQYF	TGTGCCAGCAGCTTAACGGATCGAGAGACCCAGTACTTC
TRBJ1-2	.	TRBV5-1	.	CASSLAGRSGYTF	TGCGCCAGCAGCTTGGCGGGCCGCTCTGGCTACACCTTC
TRBJ2-1	.	TRBV5-1	TRBD2	CASSLLPSAGGNNEQFF	TGCGCCAGCAGCTTGTTGCCCTCAGCGGGGGGAAACAATGAGCAGTTCTTC
TRBJ1-1	.	TRBV2	TRBD1	CASRGQGWDTEAFF	TGTGCCAGCAGGGGACAGGGGTGGGACACTGAAGCTTTCTTT
TRBJ2-1	once	TRBV6-6	.	CASTQAQGRSYNEQFF	TGTGCCAGCACCCAAGCCCAGGGGCGATCCTACAATGAGCAGTTCTTC
TRBJ2-2	.	TRBV6-6	TRBD1	CASRGQGITGELFF	TGTGCCAGCAGGGGACAGGGGATCACCGGGGAGCTGTTTTTT
TRBJ2-6	.	TRBV28	.	CASSNTAGANVLTF	TGTGCCAGCAGTAATACAGCCGGGGCCAACGTCCTGACTTTC
TRBJ2-1	.	TRBV5-8	.	CASLQGWSYNEQFF	TGTGCCAGTCTTCAGGGGTGGTCCTACAATGAGCAGTTCTTC
TRBJ2-3	.	TRBV7-6	.	CASSSAGGADTQYF	TGTGCCAGCAGCTCAGCAGGGGGGGCGGATACGCAGTATTTT
TRBJ2-1	.	TRBV4-1	.	CASRGYYRGNNEQFF	TGCGCCAGCAGGGGCTACTACCGAGGGAACAATGAGCAGTTCTTC
TRBJ2-1	.	TRBV28	.	CASSLPPGFLYNEQFF	TGTGCCAGCAGTTTACCCCCCGGTTTCCTATACAATGAGCAGTTCTTC
TRBJ2-3	.	TRBV28	.	CASSSSVQGAPFTDTQYF	TGTGCCAGCAGTTCGTCGGTTCAGGGAGCCCCTTTCACAGATACGCAGTATTTT
TRBJ2-7	.	TRBV19	.	CATWGPPSYEQYF	TGTGCCACGTGGGGCCCCCCCTCCTACGAGCAGTACTTC
TRBJ2-6	.	TRBV29-1	TRBD1	CSVVKGASFSGANVLTF	TGCAGCGTTGTTAAGGGGGCCTCATTCTCTGGGGCCAACGTCCTGACTTTC